These 31 T cell receptor beta chains share one sample of origin, sequenced in a study of identical twins. TCRdb redid the calling of the 5' RACE reads with MiXCR, one entry per CDR3 protein. The data show some 440,000 distinct CDR3 sequences, 20% to 25% seen once. These same data were also listed under a study on T cells expressing NK-cell markers.

Material: CD4+ T cells sorted from blood. Receptor source: a woman between 18 and 30 years old in good health.

As concerns this clonotype: The junction departs from germline at one end; a sequencing error may be responsible. The chain has TRBV6-2 or TRBV6-3 and TRBJ2-3, with no clear D. This CDR3 comprises 14 residues. Germline CDR1 and CDR2: MNHEY and SVGEGT. The CDR3 protein is CASTYSDSTDTQYF. In nucleotides, the CDR3 is TGTGCCAGCACTTACTCTGATAGCACAGATACGCAGTATTTT.

The rearrangement joins TRBV7-2 to TRBJ2-2, with D possibly being TRBD2 (5 bases). CDR1 is SGHTA and CDR2 is FQGNSA in the germline V gene. Trimming pared 1 base from V and 5 bases from J, leaving 11 bases between. CDR3 length: 15 amino acids. This CDR3 is CASSLVTPGTGELFF. The CDR3 region has the DNA TGTGCCAGCAGCTTAGTCACCCCGGGGACCGGGGAGCTGTTTTTT.

This clonotype was found a few times. In nucleotides, the CDR3 is TGTGCCAGCAGTCCTAACAGGGCAGTGGAGACCCAGTACTTC. Translating it yields CASSPNRAVETQYF. This chain connects TRBV5-5 to TRBJ2-5; perhaps TRBD1 as D (6 bases). V was shortened by 5 bases and J by 5 bases, with 16 bases between the two germline ends. Germline assignment: CDR1 SGHKS and CDR2 YYEKEE (reference sequence). The CDR3 runs 14 residues.

The rearrangement joins TRBV12-3 or TRBV12-4 to TRBJ2-7; D is unresolved. The V end lost 3 bases, the J end lost 0 bases, and 18 bases lay between the germline ends. The CDR3 extends over 17 amino acids. This chain's CDR3 is CASSFGASRRSSYEQYF. The CDR3 region has the DNA TGTGCCAGCAGTTTCGGCGCCTCTCGGCGGAGCTCCTACGAGCAGTACTTC.

The V and J genes are TRBV11-1 and TRBJ2-1; 8 nucleotides align to TRBD2. In germline, CDR1 is SGHAT, CDR2 FQDESV (reference sequence). J lost 5 bases, V lost 7 bases, and 19 bases had no gene match. This CDR3 is built from 18 residues. CDR3 sequence reads: CASTLLRSGGSQDNEQFF. Here the CDR3 DNA reads TGTGCCAGCACCCTACTACGGTCGGGAGGGTCCCAGGACAATGAGCAGTTCTTC.

The table lists this clonotype with a few counts. The gene calls are TRBV7-9 and TRBJ2-7; TRBD1 matches at 9 bases. This CDR3 has 15 amino acids. V dropped 1 base and J dropped 3; count of bases not matched to a gene: 4. Per the germline V gene, CDR1 is SEHNR and CDR2 is FQNEAQ (reference sequence). The CDR3 nucleotides read TGTGCCAGCAGCTTAGATACAGGGGGCAGCTACGAGCAGTACTTC. This encodes CASSLDTGGSYEQYF.

V and J are TRBV28 and TRBJ1-5; 12 nucleotides agree with TRBD1. Germline CDR1 is MDHEN and CDR2 is SYDVKM. Unmatched junction bases numbered 6, after V lost 0 bases and J lost 6 bases. This CDR3 region has 17 residues. CDR3 coding DNA: TGTGCCAGCAGTTTATGGTCGGGACAGGGGGCAAGTCAGCCCCAGCATTTT. Translation: CASSLWSGQGASQPQHF. Full variable domain (missing parts from reference TRBV28 and TRBJ1-5): DVKVTQSSRYLVKRTGEKVFLECVQDMDHENMFWYRQDPGLGLRLIYFSYDVKMKEKGDIPEGYSVSREKKERFSLILESASTNQTSMYLCASSLWSGQGASQPQHFGDGTRLSIL.

This clonotype has more than one count but fewer than ten. The chain carries TRBV6-5 and TRBJ2-7, with 8 positions matching TRBD2. The J segment lost 2 bases and the V segment lost 1 base, leaving 7 bases of the junction unmatched. The CDR3 runs 16 residues. Germline CDR1 and CDR2: MNHEY and SVGAGI. CDR3 protein: CASSYLSGSAPYEQYF. In nucleotides, the CDR3 is TGTGCCAGCAGTTACTTAAGCGGGAGTGCCCCCTACGAGCAGTACTTC.

The chain couples TRBV20-1 to TRBJ2-3; 8 bases match TRBD2. CDR1 and CDR2 (germline): DFQATT, SNEGSKA (reference sequence). The CDR3 consists of 14 residues. Losses at the gene ends were 5 bases for V and 2 bases for J; bases not matched to a gene: 6. Here the CDR3 DNA reads TGCAGTGCTGCCCCGGGGGGGGCCACAGATACGCAGTATTTT. Translating it yields CSAAPGGATDTQYF.

This clonotype was counted between two and nine times. This rearrangement joins TRBV12-3 or TRBV12-4 to TRBJ1-5; the D gene is possibly TRBD1 (5 bases). CDR3 length: 14 amino acids. Trimming shortened V by 6 bases and J by 0 bases, and 9 bases separated the two germline ends. In DNA, the CDR3 is TGTGCCAGCAGGCGACAGTATAGCAATCAGCCCCAGCATTTT. Its translation is CASRRQYSNQPQHF.

This clonotype was seen only a few times. CDR3 sequence reads: CASRPTSGRAYTGELFF. For the CDR3, the DNA is TGTGCCAGCAGACCAACTAGCGGGAGGGCCTACACCGGGGAGCTGTTTTTT. The chain recombines TRBV2 with TRBJ2-2; 13 bases fit TRBD2. The CDR3 extends over 17 amino acids. V shed 6 bases and J 3 bases; nucleotides not matched to a gene: 7. The germline gives CDR1 SNHLY, CDR2 FYNNEI.

This clonotype has ten or more counts. V and J are TRBV4-3 and TRBJ2-3, with D unresolved. The germline CDR1 and CDR2 sequences are LGHNA and YSLEER. CDR3 size: 18 residues. The V end was cut by 4 bases, the J end by 7 bases, with 27 bases between. The DNA for the CDR3 is TGCGCCAGCAGCCCCGATAACCCGTGGCGGAGTGGCTTGAATACGCAGTATTTT. Protein product: CASSPDNPWRSGLNTQYF.

In DNA form, the CDR3 reads TGTGCCAGCAGCCATGCAGTTACCTACGAGCAGTACTTC. Its protein is CASSHAVTYEQYF. V usage is TRBV3-1 and J usage is TRBJ2-7; D is unclear. Germline loops: CDR1 LGHDT, CDR2 YNNKEL (reference sequence). The CDR3 covers 13 residues. V was shortened by 3 bases and J by 2 bases, with 8 bases between the two germline ends.

This clonotype was detected a few times. The rearrangement links TRBV7-2 to TRBJ2-3; D is ambiguous. The CDR3 extends over 15 amino acids. Germline-derived CDR1 and CDR2 are SGHTA and FQGNSA. Between the trimmed V and J ends, which lost 0 bases and 2 bases, there was a span of 9 bases. The CDR3 DNA reads TGTGCCAGCAGCTTAGCGGAGCAGTTCACAGATACGCAGTATTTT. This translates into CASSLAEQFTDTQYF.

J is TRBJ1-1 and V is TRBV2; tentative D call: TRBD1 (5 bases). Trimming pared 3 bases from V and 11 bases from J, leaving 10 bases between. Germline V gives CDR1 SNHLY, CDR2 FYNNEI. This CDR3 contains 11 residues. The CDR3 is CASSEGPRAFF. The CDR3 region has the DNA TGTGCCAGCAGTGAGGGGCCCAGGGCTTTCTTT.

The rearrangement joins TRBV15 to TRBJ1-2; 8 nucleotides align to TRBD1. The CDR3 has 15 amino acids. V was clipped by 9 bases and J by 4 bases; unmatched bases: 13. Per germline, CDR1 LNHNV and CDR2 YYDKDF (reference sequence). The CDR3 sequence is CATTPAQGGFYGYTF. CDR3 coding DNA: TGTGCCACTACCCCGGCACAGGGGGGTTTCTATGGCTACACCTTC.

This clonotype was seen more than once but under ten times. J is TRBJ2-1 and V is TRBV15, with 13 nucleotides matching TRBD2. Trimming removed 3 bases from V and 10 bases from J; junction bases left unmatched: 3. CDR3 length: 14 residues. The germline V gene has CDR1 LNHNV and CDR2 YYDKDF (reference sequence). CDR3 sequence reads: CATSSGLAGDEQFF. The CDR3 DNA follows: TGTGCCACCAGCAGTGGACTAGCGGGAGACGAGCAGTTCTTC.

There are a few counts of this clonotype. V usage is TRBV7-9 and J usage is TRBJ2-1, with D perhaps assigned TRBD1 or TRBD2 (5 bases each). V was trimmed by 5 bases and J by 13 bases, leaving 12 bases between them. The germline V gene has CDR1 SEHNR and CDR2 FQNEAQ (reference sequence). This CDR3 is built from 11 residues. CDR3 protein: CASSPGPSQFF. CDR3 nucleotides: TGTGCCAGCAGCCCGGGACCCAGCCAGTTCTTC.

J is TRBJ1-1 and V is TRBV9; 8 bases match TRBD1. The CDR3 has 16 residues. The V gene end was trimmed by 0 bases and the J gene end by 5 bases; junction bases not matched to a gene: 9. Germline CDR1 reads SGDLS; CDR2 reads YYNGEE. CDR3 sequence: CASSVAGGRGLTEAFF. The DNA for the CDR3 is TGTGCCAGCAGCGTAGCTGGGGGCAGGGGGCTGACTGAAGCTTTCTTT.

This clonotype came up a few times. V usage is TRBV20-1 and J usage is TRBJ2-7, with D possibly being TRBD2 (6 bases). This CDR3 comprises 12 residues. Germline CDR1 DFQATT, CDR2 SNEGSKA (reference sequence). The V end was cut by 3 bases, the J end by 6 bases, with 12 bases between. The CDR3 DNA reads TGCAGTGCTAGGCCCGGGGGATCCGAGCAGTACTTC. Protein sequence: CSARPGGSEQYF.

The CDR3 spells CASSQGDRETEAFF. The CDR3 bases are TGTGCCAGCAGCCAAGGGGACAGGGAGACTGAAGCTTTCTTT. V gene TRBV6-1 combines with J gene TRBJ1-1, with 9 bases identical to TRBD1. With V trimmed by 6 bases and J by 5 bases, 7 bases remained unmatched. Looked up from germline, CDR1 is MNHNS and CDR2 is SASEGT. CDR3 length: 14 amino acids.

The chain combines TRBV30 with TRBJ2-2; D gene uncertain. V lost 1 base and J 0 bases, leaving 6 bases between the germline ends. The CDR3 length is 14 residues. Germline V CDR1 and CDR2: GTSNPN, SVGIG (reference sequence). DNA of the CDR3: TGTGCCTGGAGTGGTATCGCGAACACCGGGGAGCTGTTTTTT. It is translated as CAWSGIANTGELFF.

This chain uses TRBV5-5 with TRBJ2-5, with no clear D. This CDR3 has 14 residues. The germline V and J ends were trimmed by 1 base and 3 bases, with 10 bases remaining between them. Germline values: CDR1 SGHKS, CDR2 YYEKEE (reference sequence). CDR3 loop: CASSLRVSEETQYF. The CDR3 nucleotides read TGTGCCAGCAGCTTGCGGGTTTCTGAAGAGACCCAGTACTTC.

This chain joins TRBV5-1 and TRBJ2-6; D not certain. The germline V gene encodes CDR1 SGHRS and CDR2 YFSETQ. V lost 0 bases to trimming and J lost 0 bases, with 7 bases between them. The CDR3 contains 16 residues. CDR3 sequence reads: CASSLVSGSGANVLTF. In nucleotides, the CDR3 is TGCGCCAGCAGCTTGGTATCTGGCTCTGGGGCCAACGTCCTGACTTTC.

This clonotype was counted only a few times. The rearrangement links TRBV5-1 to TRBJ2-5; D is undetermined. Germline-derived CDR1 and CDR2 are SGHRS and YFSETQ. The CDR3 length is 13 residues. The ends were cut back, 0 bases at V and 4 bases at J, with 7 bases in the middle. The CDR3 region has the DNA TGCGCCAGCAGCTTGGCCCCCCCAGAGACCCAGTACTTC. Protein: CASSLAPPETQYF.

This clonotype turned up a few times. The chain employs TRBV12-3 or TRBV12-4 and TRBJ2-7; perhaps TRBD2 as D (6 bases). Trimming took 0 bases from V and 4 from J, leaving 13 bases between them. This CDR3 comprises 15 residues. The CDR3 spells CASSLAGGGVYEQYF. In DNA, the CDR3 is TGTGCCAGCAGTTTAGCTGGAGGAGGGGTATACGAGCAGTACTTC.

The chain employs TRBV3-1 and TRBJ2-2; either TRBD1 or TRBD2 may fit D (5 bases each). V was pared by 1 base and J by 1 base, with 7 bases between. Germline V gene sequence: CDR1 LGHDT, CDR2 YNNKEL (reference sequence). The CDR3 loop spans 15 amino acids. CDR3 nucleotides: TGTGCCAGCAGCCAAGGAGGGGTGAACACCGGGGAGCTGTTTTTT. Amino acid sequence: CASSQGGVNTGELFF.

The genes are TRBV6-6 and TRBJ2-7; D uncertain. Germline V gives CDR1 MNHNY, CDR2 SVGAGI (reference sequence). The V end lost 8 bases, the J end lost 1 base, and 12 bases lay between the germline ends. The CDR3 contains 13 residues. Here the CDR3 reads CASCSGQSYEQYF. In DNA form, the CDR3 reads TGTGCCAGCTGTTCAGGCCAGTCCTACGAGCAGTACTTC.

This chain joins TRBV4-2 and TRBJ1-2; no definite D call. The CDR3 extends over 16 amino acids. V lost 5 bases to trimming and J lost 2 bases, with 18 bases between them. Per germline, CDR1 LGHNA and CDR2 YNFKEQ. The CDR3 DNA sequence: TGTGCCAGCAGCGCTTCGAGGTACCCTCAAAACTATGGCTACACCTTC. Translating it yields CASSASRYPQNYGYTF.

The chain is built from TRBV12-3 or TRBV12-4 and TRBJ2-7; a weak D match, TRBD2 (5 bases). The CDR3 totals 14 residues. With 3 bases removed from V and 0 bases from J, the gap between germline ends came to 9 bases. In DNA, the CDR3 is TGTGCCAGCAGTTTTACTGGGAGCTCCTACGAGCAGTACTTC. This gives the protein CASSFTGSSYEQYF.

The chain employs TRBV7-9 and TRBJ2-1, with D perhaps TRBD1 or TRBD2 (5 bases each). CDR3 length: 16 residues. V was cut by 6 bases and J by 6 bases, with 21 bases left in between. CDR1 SEHNR and CDR2 FQNEAQ come from the germline V gene (reference sequence). The CDR3 DNA is TGTGCCAGCAGGTTGGATGGGGGTCCACTAACCAATGAGCAGTTCTTC. It is translated as CASRLDGGPLTNEQFF.